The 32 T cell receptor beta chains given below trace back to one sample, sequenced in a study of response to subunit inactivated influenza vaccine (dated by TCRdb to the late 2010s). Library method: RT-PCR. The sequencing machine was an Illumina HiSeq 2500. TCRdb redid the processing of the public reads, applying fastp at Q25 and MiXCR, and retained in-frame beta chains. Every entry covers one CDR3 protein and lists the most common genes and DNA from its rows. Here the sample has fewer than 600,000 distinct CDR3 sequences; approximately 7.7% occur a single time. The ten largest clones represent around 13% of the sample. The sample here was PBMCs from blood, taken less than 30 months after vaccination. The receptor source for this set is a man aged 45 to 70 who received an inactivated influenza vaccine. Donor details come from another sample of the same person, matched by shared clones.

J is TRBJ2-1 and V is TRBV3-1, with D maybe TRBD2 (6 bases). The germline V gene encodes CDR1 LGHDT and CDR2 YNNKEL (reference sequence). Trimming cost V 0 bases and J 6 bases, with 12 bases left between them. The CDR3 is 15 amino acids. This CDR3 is CASSQDGIAANEQFF. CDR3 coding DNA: TGTGCCAGCAGCCAAGATGGGATAGCGGCCAATGAGCAGTTCTTC.

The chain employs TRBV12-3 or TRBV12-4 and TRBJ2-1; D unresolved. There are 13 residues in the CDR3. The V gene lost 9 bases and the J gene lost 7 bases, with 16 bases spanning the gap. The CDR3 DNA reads TGTGCCAGTGCCCCTTTCGTTTATAATGAGCAGTTCTTC. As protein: CASAPFVYNEQFF.

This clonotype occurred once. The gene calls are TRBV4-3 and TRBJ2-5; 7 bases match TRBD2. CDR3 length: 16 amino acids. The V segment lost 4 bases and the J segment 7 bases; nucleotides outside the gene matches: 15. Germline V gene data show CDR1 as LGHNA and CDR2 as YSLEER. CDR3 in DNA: TGCGCCAGCAGCCCCGGGGGGAGTAACAGGCGATGGACCCAGTACTTC. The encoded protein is CASSPGGSNRRWTQYF.

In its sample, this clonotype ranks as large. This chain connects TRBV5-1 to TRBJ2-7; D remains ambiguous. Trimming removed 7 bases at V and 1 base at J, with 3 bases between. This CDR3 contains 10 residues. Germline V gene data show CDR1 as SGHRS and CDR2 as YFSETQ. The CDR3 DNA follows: TGCGCCAGCGGATCCTACGAGCAGTACTTC. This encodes CASGSYEQYF.

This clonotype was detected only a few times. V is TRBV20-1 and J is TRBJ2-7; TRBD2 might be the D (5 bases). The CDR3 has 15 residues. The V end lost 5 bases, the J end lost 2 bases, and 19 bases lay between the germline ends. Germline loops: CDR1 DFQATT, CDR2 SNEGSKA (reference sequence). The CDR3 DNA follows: TGCAGTGCTGAACGCCCGGGATCGAGTACCTACGAGCAGTACTTC. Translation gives CSAERPGSSTYEQYF.

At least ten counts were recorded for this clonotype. DNA of the CDR3: TGCGCCAGCAGCCGTACGGGGGGAGCCAAAAACATTCAGTACTTC. The encoded protein is CASSRTGGAKNIQYF. The chain couples TRBV5-1 to TRBJ2-4; 7 bases are shared with TRBD2. This CDR3 has 15 residues. Per germline, CDR1 SGHRS and CDR2 YFSETQ. The V and J ends lost 4 bases and 0 bases, in that order; junction bases with no gene match: 4.

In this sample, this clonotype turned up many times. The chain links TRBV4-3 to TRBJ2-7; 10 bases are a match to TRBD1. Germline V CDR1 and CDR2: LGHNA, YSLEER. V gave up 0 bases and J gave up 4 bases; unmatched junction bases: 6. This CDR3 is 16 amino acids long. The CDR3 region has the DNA TGCGCCAGCAGCCAAGATTTGGGACAGGGGCGGTACGAGCAGTACTTC. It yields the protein CASSQDLGQGRYEQYF.

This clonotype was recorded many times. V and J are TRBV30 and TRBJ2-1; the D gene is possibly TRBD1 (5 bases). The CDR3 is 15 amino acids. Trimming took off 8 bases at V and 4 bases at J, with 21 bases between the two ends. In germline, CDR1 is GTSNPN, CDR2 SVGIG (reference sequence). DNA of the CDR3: TGTGCCCTCCGAGTAGGGGTTCTGGGGTACAATGAGCAGTTCTTC. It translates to CALRVGVLGYNEQFF. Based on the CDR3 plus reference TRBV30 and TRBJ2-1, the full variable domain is SQTIHQWPATLVQPVGSPLSLECTVEGTSNPNLYWYRQAAGRGLQLLFYSVGIGQISSEVPQNLSASRPQDRQFILSSKKLLLSDSGFYLCALRVGVLGYNEQFFGPGTRLTVL.

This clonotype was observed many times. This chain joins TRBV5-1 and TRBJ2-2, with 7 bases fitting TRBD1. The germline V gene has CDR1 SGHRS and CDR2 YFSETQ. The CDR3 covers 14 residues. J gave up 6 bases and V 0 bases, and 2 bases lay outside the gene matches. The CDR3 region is CASSLEGAAGELFF. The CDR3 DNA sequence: TGCGCCAGCAGCTTGGAGGGGGCGGCCGGGGAGCTGTTTTTT. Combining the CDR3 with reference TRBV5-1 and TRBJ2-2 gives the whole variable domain KAGVTQTPRYLIKTRGQQVTLSCSPISGHRSVSWYQQTPGQGLQFLFEYFSETQRNKGNFPGRFSGRQFSNSRSEMNVSTLELGDSALYLCASSLEGAAGELFFGEGSRLTVL.

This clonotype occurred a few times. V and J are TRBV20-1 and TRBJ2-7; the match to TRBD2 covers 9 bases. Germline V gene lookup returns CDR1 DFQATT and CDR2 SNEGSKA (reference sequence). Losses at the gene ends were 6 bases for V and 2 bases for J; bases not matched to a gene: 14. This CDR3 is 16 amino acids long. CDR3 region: CSAKNWASGIAYEQYF. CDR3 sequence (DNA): TGCAGTGCCAAGAACTGGGCTAGCGGGATCGCCTACGAGCAGTACTTC.

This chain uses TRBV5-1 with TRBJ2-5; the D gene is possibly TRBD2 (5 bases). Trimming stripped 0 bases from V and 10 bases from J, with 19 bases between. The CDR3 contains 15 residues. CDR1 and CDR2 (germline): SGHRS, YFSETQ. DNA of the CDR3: TGCGCCAGCAGCTTGGCGGGAAAAATCCCCGACGACCAGTACTTC. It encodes CASSLAGKIPDDQYF.

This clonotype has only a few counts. CDR3 sequence: CASRDRGRTYGYTF. CDR3 nucleotides: TGTGCCAGCAGGGACAGGGGGCGCACATATGGCTACACCTTC. The chain is built from TRBV12-3 or TRBV12-4 and TRBJ1-2; 11 positions agree with TRBD1. The junction had 5 bases not matched to a gene; V was cut back by 6 bases and J by 5 bases. This CDR3 spans 14 amino acids.

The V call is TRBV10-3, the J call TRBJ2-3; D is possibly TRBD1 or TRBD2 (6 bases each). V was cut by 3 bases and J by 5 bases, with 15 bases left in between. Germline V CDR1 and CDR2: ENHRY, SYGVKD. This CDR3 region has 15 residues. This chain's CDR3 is CAISDWGAGGDTQYF. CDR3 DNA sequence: TGTGCCATCAGTGATTGGGGGGCGGGTGGAGATACGCAGTATTTT.

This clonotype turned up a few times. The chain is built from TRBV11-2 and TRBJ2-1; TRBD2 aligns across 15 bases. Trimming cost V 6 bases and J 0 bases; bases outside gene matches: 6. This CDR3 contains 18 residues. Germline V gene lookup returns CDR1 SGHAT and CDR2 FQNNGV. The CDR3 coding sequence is TGTGCCAGCAGAGCGGGACTAGCGGGAGGTAGCTCCTACAATGAGCAGTTCTTC. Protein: CASRAGLAGGSSYNEQFF. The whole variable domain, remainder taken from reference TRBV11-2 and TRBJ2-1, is EAGVAQSPRYKIIEKRQSVAFWCNPISGHATLYWYQQILGQGPKLLIQFQNNGVVDDSQLPKDRFSAERLKGVDSTLKIQPAKLEDSAVYLCASRAGLAGGSSYNEQFFGPGTRLTVL.

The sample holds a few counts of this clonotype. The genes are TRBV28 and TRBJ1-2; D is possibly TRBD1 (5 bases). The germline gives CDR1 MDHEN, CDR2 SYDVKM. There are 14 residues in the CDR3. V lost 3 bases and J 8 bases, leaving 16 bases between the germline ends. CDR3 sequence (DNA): TGTGCCAGCAGTTTGGGGGTCCTGCAGGGAGGCTACACCTTC. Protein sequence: CASSLGVLQGGYTF.

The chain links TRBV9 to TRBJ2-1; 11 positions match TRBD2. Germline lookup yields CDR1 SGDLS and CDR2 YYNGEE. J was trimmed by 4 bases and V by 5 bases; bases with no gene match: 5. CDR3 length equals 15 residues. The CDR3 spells CASSSIAGGYNEQFF. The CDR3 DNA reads TGTGCCAGCAGTTCTATAGCGGGAGGGTACAATGAGCAGTTCTTC.

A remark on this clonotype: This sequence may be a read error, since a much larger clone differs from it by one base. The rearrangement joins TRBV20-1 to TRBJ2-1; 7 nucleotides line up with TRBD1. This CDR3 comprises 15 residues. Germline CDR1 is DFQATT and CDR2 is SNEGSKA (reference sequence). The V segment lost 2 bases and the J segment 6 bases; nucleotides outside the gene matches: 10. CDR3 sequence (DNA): TGCAGTGCTAGAACCGGGACAGTGCCCTCCAATGAGCAGTTCTTC. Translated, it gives CSARTGTVPSNEQFF.

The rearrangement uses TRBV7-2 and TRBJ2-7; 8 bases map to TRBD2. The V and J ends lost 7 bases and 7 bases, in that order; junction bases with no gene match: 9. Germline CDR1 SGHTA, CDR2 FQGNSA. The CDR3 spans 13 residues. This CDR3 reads CASTPGTGGEQYF. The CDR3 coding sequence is TGTGCCAGCACTCCGGGTACGGGGGGGGAGCAGTACTTC.

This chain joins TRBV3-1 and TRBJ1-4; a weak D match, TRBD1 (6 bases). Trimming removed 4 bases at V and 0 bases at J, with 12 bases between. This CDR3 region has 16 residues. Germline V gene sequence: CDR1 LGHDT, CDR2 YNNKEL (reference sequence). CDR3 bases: TGTGCCAGCAGCCCAAGACAGGTTGCAACTAATGAAAAACTGTTTTTT. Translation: CASSPRQVATNEKLFF.

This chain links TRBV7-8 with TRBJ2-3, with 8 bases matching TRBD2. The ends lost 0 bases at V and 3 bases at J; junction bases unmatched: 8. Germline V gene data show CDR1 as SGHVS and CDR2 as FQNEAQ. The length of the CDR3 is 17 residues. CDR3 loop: CASSLAAGAGATDTQYF. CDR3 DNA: TGTGCCAGCAGCTTAGCGGCGGGAGCGGGAGCTACAGATACGCAGTATTTT.

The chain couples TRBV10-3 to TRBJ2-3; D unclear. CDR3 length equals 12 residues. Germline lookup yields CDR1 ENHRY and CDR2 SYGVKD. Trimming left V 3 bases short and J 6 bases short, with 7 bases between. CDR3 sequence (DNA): TGTGCCATCAGTGAAATGGCGGATACGCAGTATTTT. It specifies CAISEMADTQYF.

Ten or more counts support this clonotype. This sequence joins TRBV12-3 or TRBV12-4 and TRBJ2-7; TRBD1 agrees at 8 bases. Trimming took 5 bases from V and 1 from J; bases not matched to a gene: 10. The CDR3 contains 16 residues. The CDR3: CASSPLGTGNSYEQYF. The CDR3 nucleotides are TGTGCCAGCAGTCCCCTCGGGACAGGAAATTCCTACGAGCAGTACTTC.

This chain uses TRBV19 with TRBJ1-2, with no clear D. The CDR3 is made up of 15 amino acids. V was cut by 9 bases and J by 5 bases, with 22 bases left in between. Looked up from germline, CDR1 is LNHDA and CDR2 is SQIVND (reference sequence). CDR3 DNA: TGTGCCAGCAGTTCGCTCGGCGACGGATTATATGGCTACACCTTC. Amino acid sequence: CASSSLGDGLYGYTF.

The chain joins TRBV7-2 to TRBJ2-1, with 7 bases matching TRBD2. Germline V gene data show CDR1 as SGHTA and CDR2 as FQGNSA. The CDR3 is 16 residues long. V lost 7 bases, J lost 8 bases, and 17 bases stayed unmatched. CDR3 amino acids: CASTQKISGIRDEQFF. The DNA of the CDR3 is TGTGCCAGCACCCAGAAGATCAGCGGGATCAGGGATGAGCAGTTCTTC.

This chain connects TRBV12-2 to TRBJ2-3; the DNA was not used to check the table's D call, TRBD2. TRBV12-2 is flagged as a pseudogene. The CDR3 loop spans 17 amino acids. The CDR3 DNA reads TGTGCAAGTCGCTTAGCGAGTCGGGGGGGATACACAGATACGCAGTATTTT. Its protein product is CASRLASRGGYTDTQYF.

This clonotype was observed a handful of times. This CDR3 is CASSPPVGSGLYNEQFF. CDR3 in DNA: TGTGCCAGCTCACCACCCGTGGGAAGCGGGCTTTACAATGAGCAGTTCTTC. The rearrangement joins TRBV18 to TRBJ2-1, with D maybe TRBD2 (6 bases). This CDR3 is 17 amino acids long. Trimming took off 0 bases at V and 4 bases at J, with 16 bases between the two ends. Germline loops: CDR1 KGHSH, CDR2 LQKENI.

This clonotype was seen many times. The CDR3 nucleotides read TGCAGTGCTGCTAGCCTCACTGGGGATGAGCAGTTCTTC. This codes for CSAASLTGDEQFF. The V and J genes are TRBV20-1 and TRBJ2-1; D is perhaps TRBD2 (5 bases). Trimming pared 5 bases from V and 8 bases from J, leaving 16 bases between. This CDR3 comprises 13 residues. From germline, CDR1 is DFQATT and CDR2 SNEGSKA (reference sequence).

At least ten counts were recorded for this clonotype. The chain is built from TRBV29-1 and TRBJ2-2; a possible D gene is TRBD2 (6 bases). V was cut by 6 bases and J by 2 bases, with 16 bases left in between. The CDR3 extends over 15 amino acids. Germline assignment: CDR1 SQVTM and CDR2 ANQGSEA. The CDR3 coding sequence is TGCAGCGTGGAAAGCCGGGACTTAAACACCGGGGAGCTGTTTTTT. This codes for CSVESRDLNTGELFF.

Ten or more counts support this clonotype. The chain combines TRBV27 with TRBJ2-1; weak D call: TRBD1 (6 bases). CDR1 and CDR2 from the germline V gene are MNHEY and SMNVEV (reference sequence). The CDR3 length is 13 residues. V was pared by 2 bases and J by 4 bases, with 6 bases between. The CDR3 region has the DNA TGTGCCAGCAGTTTACAGGGGTACAATGAGCAGTTCTTC. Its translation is CASSLQGYNEQFF.

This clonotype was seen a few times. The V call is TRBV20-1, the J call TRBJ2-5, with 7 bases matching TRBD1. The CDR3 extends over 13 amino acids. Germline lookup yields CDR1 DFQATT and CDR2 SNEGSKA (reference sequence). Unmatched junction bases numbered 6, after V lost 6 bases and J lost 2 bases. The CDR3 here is CSAVGQEQETQYF. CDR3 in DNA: TGCAGTGCGGTCGGACAGGAGCAAGAGACCCAGTACTTC.

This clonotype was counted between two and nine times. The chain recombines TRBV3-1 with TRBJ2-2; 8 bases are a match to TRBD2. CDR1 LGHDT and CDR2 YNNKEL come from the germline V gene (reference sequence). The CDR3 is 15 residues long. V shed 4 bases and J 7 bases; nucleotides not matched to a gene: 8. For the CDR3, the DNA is TGTGCCAGCAGCCGCGCTAGCGGGTCGGGCGGGGAGCTGTTTTTT. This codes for CASSRASGSGGELFF.

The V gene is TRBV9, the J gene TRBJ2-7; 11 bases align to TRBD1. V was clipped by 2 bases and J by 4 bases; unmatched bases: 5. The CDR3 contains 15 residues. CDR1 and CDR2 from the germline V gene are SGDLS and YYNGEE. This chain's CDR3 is CASSVGQGAMYEQYF. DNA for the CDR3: TGTGCCAGCAGCGTCGGACAGGGGGCAATGTACGAGCAGTACTTC.